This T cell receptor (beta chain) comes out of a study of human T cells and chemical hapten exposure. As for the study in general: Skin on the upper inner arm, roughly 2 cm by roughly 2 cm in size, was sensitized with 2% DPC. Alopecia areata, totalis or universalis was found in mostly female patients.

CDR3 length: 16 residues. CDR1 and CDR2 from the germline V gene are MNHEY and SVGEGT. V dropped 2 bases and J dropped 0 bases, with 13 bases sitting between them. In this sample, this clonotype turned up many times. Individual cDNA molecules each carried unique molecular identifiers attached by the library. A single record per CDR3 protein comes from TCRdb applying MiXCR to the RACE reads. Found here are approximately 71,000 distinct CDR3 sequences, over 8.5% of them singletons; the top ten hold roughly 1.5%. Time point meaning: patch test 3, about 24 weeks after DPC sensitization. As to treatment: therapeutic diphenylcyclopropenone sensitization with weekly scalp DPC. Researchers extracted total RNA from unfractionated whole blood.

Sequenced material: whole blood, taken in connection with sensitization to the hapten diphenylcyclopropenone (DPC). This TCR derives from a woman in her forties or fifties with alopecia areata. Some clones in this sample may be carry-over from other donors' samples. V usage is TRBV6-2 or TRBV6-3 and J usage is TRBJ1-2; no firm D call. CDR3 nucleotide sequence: TGTGCCAGCAGTTACGACACCAAAGGATCTAACTATGGCTACACCTTC. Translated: CASSYDTKGSNYGYTF.